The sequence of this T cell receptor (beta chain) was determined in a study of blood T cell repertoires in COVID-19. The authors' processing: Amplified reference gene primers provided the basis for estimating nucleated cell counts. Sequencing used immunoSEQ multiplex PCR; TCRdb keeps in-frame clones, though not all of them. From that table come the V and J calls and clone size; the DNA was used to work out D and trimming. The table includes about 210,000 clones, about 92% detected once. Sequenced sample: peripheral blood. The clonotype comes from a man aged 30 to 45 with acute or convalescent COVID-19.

The CDR3: CASSVVETGRSTGELFF. The CDR3 DNA sequence: TGTGCCAGCAGCGTAGTAGAGACGGGTAGGAGCACCGGGGAGCTGTTTTTT. V and J are TRBV9 and TRBJ2-2, with D uncertain. Trimming stripped 0 bases from V and 4 bases from J, with 16 bases between. From germline, CDR1 is SGDLS and CDR2 YYNGEE. The CDR3 covers 17 residues.